This T cell receptor beta chain was recovered during a study of T cell repertoires in cytomegalovirus infection (dated by TCRdb to the late 2010s). Notes on the research overall: Donor HLA type was relevant to the analysis, as public TCR beta signatures indicated carriage of CMV infection together with the matching HLA type. Broader findings and caveats from the paper: Carriers of CMV infection plus the relevant HLA type were discriminated by the cumulative frequency of public TCR beta family members in the study cohort and in an independent roughly 400-donor cohort. The ex vivo response was dominated by HLA-C-restricted CMV-specific TCR beta clonotypes, and the single most frequent clonotype in two of eight donors was supplied by these HLA-C-restricted clonotypes.

The reads were generated on an Illumina HiSeq 1500. TCRdb trimmed public reads at Q25 via fastp, called clones via MiXCR and kept in-frame beta chains. Identical CDR3 protein sequences are pooled into one entry, listed with their most common genes and DNA. Recorded for this sample are a few hundred thousand distinct CDR3 sequences; roughly 15% of them occurred a single time. Together, the top ten hold roughly 8.7% of the sample. About this clonotype itself: No cognate antigen has been identified for it. One end of the junction fails to match germline, which may point to a read error.

Including cysteine and phenylalanine, the CDR3 has 14 amino acids. Of the read, only the CDR3 DNA is kept; its 42 bases are in frame from base 1. This clonotype originated in a human donor in good health (CMV status not recorded). Some clones in this sample may be carry-over from other donors' samples. The chain is encoded by TRBV5-3 joined to TRBJ2-3; the D gene is possibly TRBD1 or TRBD2, with 5 bases matching each. TRBV5-3 is treated as an ORF (open reading frame) with a function not yet certain. Specimen: PBMCs. The CDR3 reads CASSLDGTTDTQYF. The sequenced DNA is TGTGCCAGCAGCTTGGACGGGACCACAGATACGCAGTATTTT.